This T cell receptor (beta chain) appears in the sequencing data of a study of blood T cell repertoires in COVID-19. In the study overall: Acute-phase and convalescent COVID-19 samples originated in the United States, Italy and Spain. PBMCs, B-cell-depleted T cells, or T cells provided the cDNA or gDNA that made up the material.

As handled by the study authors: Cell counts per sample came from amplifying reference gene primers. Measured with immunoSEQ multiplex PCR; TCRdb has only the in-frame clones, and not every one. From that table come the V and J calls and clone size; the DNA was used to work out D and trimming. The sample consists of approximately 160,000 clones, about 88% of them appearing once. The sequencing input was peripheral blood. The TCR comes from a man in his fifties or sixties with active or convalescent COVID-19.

This CDR3 reads CASSGTRESYEQYF. The DNA of the CDR3 is TGTGCCAGCTCCGGGACTAGAGAGTCCTACGAGCAGTACTTC. The chain links TRBV27 to TRBJ2-7; 8 nucleotides line up with TRBD2. J gave up 1 base and V 8 bases, and 7 bases lay outside the gene matches. Germline CDR1 reads MNHEY; CDR2 reads SMNVEV (reference sequence). The CDR3 is 14 residues long.